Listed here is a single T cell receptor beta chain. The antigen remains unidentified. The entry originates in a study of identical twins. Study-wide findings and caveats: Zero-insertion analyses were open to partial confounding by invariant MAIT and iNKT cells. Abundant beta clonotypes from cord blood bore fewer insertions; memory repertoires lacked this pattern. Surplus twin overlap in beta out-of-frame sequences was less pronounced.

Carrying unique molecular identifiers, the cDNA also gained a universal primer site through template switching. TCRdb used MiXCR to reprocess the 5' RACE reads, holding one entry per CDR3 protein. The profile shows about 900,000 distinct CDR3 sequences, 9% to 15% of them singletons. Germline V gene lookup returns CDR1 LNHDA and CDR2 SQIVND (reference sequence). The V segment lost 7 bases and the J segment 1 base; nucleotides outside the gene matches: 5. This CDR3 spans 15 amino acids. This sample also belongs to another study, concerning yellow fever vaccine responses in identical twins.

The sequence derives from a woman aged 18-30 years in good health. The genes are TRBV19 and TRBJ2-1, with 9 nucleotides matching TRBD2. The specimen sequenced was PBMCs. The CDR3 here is CASTPSGISYNEQFF. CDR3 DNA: TGTGCCAGTACCCCTAGCGGGATTTCCTACAATGAGCAGTTCTTC. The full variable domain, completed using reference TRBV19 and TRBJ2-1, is DGGITQSPKYLFRKEGQNVTLSCEQNLNHDAMYWYRQDPGQGLRLIYYSQIVNDFQKGDIAEGYSVSREKKESFPLTVTSAQKNPTAFYLCASTPSGISYNEQFFGPGTRLTVL.